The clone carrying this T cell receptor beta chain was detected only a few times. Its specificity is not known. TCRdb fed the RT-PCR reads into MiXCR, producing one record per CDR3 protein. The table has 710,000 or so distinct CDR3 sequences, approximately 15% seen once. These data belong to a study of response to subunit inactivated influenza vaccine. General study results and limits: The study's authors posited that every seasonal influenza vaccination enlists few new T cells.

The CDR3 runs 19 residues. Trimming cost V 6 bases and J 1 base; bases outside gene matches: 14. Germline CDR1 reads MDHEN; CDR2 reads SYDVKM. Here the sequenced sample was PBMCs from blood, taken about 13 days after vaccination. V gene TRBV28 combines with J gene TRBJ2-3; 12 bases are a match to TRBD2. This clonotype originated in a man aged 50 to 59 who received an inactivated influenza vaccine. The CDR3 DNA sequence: TGTGCCAGCAGACACTCAGCCCTAGCGGGGGGGAAACGCACAGATACGCAGTATTTT. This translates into CASRHSALAGGKRTDTQYF.